Listed below are T cell receptor beta chains from one sample, sequenced in a study of blood T cell repertoires in COVID-19. The repertoire was sequenced with immunoSEQ multiplex PCR; TCRdb's copy has only in-frame clones and lacks some. The table has approximately 150,000 clones, 60% to 85% seen once; the top ten hold about 15%. Sequencing was performed on peripheral blood. The receptors originated from a man over 45 with acute or convalescent COVID-19. Each CDR3 is given with its conserved first and last residue. D genes are given only for firm matches.

V gene,J gene,D gene,CDR3 protein
TRBV2,TRBJ1-2,TRBD1,CASSDEGGFGYGYTF
TRBV10-1,TRBJ1-1,TRBD1,CASSLDRGVRNTEAFF
TRBV6-5,TRBJ1-2,NA,CASRGDTYGYTF
TRBV19,TRBJ2-7,TRBD2,CASGTSGGYEQYF
TRBV5-1,TRBJ2-7,NA,CASSLDTSYEQYF
TRBV7-3,TRBJ2-1,NA,CASSSLGGSSYNEQFF
TRBV5-1,TRBJ1-2,NA,CASREPQVDGYTF
TRBV28,TRBJ2-5,TRBD1,CASSRQGNRETQYF
TRBV2,TRBJ2-3,TRBD2,CASVDETGGVTDTQYF
TRBV19,TRBJ2-1,TRBD2,CASSILAGEGVEQFF
TRBV7-9,TRBJ2-5,TRBD2,CASSLLRGGPETQYF
TRBV4-1,TRBJ2-2,NA,CASSRSGLGGAPGELFF
TRBV4-2,TRBJ1-4,TRBD1,CASSQDLPGQGGNEKLFF
TRBV6-5,TRBJ2-7,NA,CASDTEASYEQYF
TRBV9,TRBJ2-5,NA,CASSVGNWETQYF
TRBV27,TRBJ1-2,TRBD1,CASKQRQGPAVNYGYTF
TRBV5-1,TRBJ2-1,TRBD1,CASSQQGAWGQFF
TRBV5-1,TRBJ2-5,TRBD1,CASSLLPLTGAQETQYF
TRBV5-1,TRBJ2-5,NA,CASSTDPSATQYF
TRBV5-4,TRBJ1-2,TRBD1,CASSSPGTGGIYGYTF
TRBV18,TRBJ2-7,TRBD1,CASSPTTGDYEQYF
TRBV4-1,TRBJ2-3,NA,CASSQILDTQYF
TRBV14,TRBJ1-2,NA,CASSGSTGAAGYTF
TRBV11-2,TRBJ2-3,TRBD2,CASSLVGTSGGADLYTQYF
TRBV30,TRBJ2-5,TRBD1,CAWDRDRVGETQYF
TRBV12-3/TRBV12-4,TRBJ1-2,NA,CASSLRGNYGYTF
TRBV6-5,TRBJ1-4,TRBD1,CASRKDRGESKLFF
TRBV18,TRBJ1-6,TRBD1,CASSPTGVDSPLHF
TRBV30,TRBJ1-1,NA,CAWDVGARGTAFF
TRBV5-5,TRBJ1-1,TRBD1,CASSPTGATEAFF
TRBV18,TRBJ1-3,NA,CASSPLGLAGNTIYF
TRBV5-5,TRBJ1-5,TRBD1,CASSLSGQNNQPQHF
TRBV5-1,TRBJ2-4,TRBD1,CASRDRIAKNIQYF
TRBV11-2,TRBJ1-2,NA,CASSPTSSGYGYTF
TRBV14,TRBJ2-6,TRBD1,CASNRQGAHSGANVLTF
TRBV29-1,TRBJ2-1,TRBD1,CSADRGQSDEQFF
TRBV24-1,TRBJ2-2,TRBD1,CATSDPTGRSGELFF
TRBV4-1,TRBJ2-5,NA,CASSQDHWGRLETQYF
TRBV12-5,TRBJ2-2,NA,CASGLILSNRGISGELFF
TRBV14,TRBJ1-1,NA,CASSQRQTLNTEAFF
TRBV3-1/TRBV3-2,TRBJ2-2,NA,CASSQQPGIKGGELFF
TRBV6-5,TRBJ1-5,TRBD1,CASRGDSGYQPQHF